What follows describes a single T cell receptor (beta chain). The record originates from a study of blood T cell repertoires in COVID-19. Across the study: Sites in the United States, Italy and Spain provided acute and convalescent COVID-19 samples. PBMCs, B-cell-depleted T cells, or T cells provided the cDNA or gDNA that made up the material.

Seattle patient enrollment occurred during active infection, with longitudinal follow-up thereafter. Original methodology: Reference gene primers were amplified, and this amplification served to estimate nucleated cell counts. The repertoire was sequenced with immunoSEQ multiplex PCR; TCRdb's copy has only in-frame clones and lacks some. From that table come the V and J calls and clone size; the DNA was used to work out D and trimming. There are roughly 480,000 clones in the sample; roughly 87% occur only once, and roughly 0.84% lies in the top ten. Germline assignment: CDR1 SGHNT and CDR2 YYREEE (reference sequence). The CDR3 extends over 15 amino acids. V gave up 5 bases and J gave up 7 bases; unmatched junction bases: 9.

What was sequenced was peripheral blood. The chain carries TRBV5-4 and TRBJ2-2; 9 bases line up with TRBD1. The clonotype originates from a man aged 18 to 29 with COVID-19, enrolled during active disease. For the CDR3, the DNA is TGTGCCAGCAGTCTCGGGGACAGGGTTAACGGGGAGCTGTTTTTT. Protein: CASSLGDRVNGELFF.